This T cell receptor beta chain stems from a study of CD8+CD57+ T cells in acquired aplastic anemia (dated by TCRdb to the late 2010s). Regarding the complete study: A mean of about 3.2 ug of DNA, ranging from roughly 0.2 to 30 ug, was extracted from sorted CD4+ and CD8+ cells. For healthy donor samples, the average read count was about 10 million for CD4+ cells and roughly 11 million for CD8+ cells. Overall results and qualifications from the work: No significant difference in CD8+ Simpson's diversity was found between patients and healthy controls (P=0.060). Over 25 CD8+ CDR3 sequences were found in both patients and controls but appeared to be highly expressed in patients and within the immunodominant clones of the patients.

Profiling of TCR beta VDJ combinations and CDR3 sequences used genomic DNA as the template. An Illumina HiSeq 2000 was used for TCR repertoire sequencing. As for the original processing: Repertoires were assessed using TRBV/TRBJ rearrangement plots, CDR3 size and DJ length profiles, and Simpson's diversity index. The immunodominant clone was defined as the most abundant DNA sequence in deep sequencing data. CDR3 amino acid sequences were screened for sharing across subjects and compared with published repertoires and the VDJdb database. TCRdb applied fastp at Q25 and MiXCR to the public reads, then kept only in-frame beta chains. When rows share a CDR3 protein, they turn into one entry using the most common DNA and genes. The V and J calls and clone size come from TCRdb's table, not from the authors' own analysis. The sample table holds 130,000 or so distinct CDR3 sequences, of which around two fifths were seen once. Less than 8.5% of the sample goes to the ten largest clones.

From cysteine to phenylalanine, the CDR3 is 14 amino acids long. Only the CDR3 part of the read is kept: 42 bases, read in frame from the first base. The germline V gene sets CDR1 to ENHRY and CDR2 to SYGVKD. Comment on this clonotype: Its antigen remains unidentified. A read error may produce the germline difference seen at one junction end.

In this study, sorted CD4+ and CD8+ T cells from the blood of healthy subjects and of severe aplastic anemia patients had their TCR repertoires deep-sequenced. Ficoll-Paque density gradient centrifugation was used to isolate peripheral blood mononuclear cells. Before DNA extraction, CD4+ and CD8+ T cells were sorted by FACS or by magnetic beads. Sequences were obtained from sorted CD4+, CD8+, or CD8+CD57+ T cells (not recorded which) from PBMCs. The chain couples TRBV10-3 to TRBJ2-5, with the D segment identity uncertain. The origin of this receptor is a human donor in good health, serving as a control. The CDR3 amino acid sequence is: CALSERQSNQPQYF. The nucleotide sequence reads TGTGCCCTCAGTGAGAGGCAGAGCAATCAGCCCCAGTACTTC.